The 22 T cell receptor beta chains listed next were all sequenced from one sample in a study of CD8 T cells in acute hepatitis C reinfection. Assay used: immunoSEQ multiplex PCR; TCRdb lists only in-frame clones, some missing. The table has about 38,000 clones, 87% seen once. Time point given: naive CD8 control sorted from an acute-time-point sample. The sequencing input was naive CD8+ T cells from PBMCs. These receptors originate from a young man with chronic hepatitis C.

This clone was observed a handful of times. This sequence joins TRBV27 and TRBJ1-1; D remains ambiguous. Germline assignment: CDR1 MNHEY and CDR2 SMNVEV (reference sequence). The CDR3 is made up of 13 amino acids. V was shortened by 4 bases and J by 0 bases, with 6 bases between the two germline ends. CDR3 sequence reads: CASSSILNTEAFF. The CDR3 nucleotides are TGTGCCAGCAGTTCGATCTTGAACACTGAAGCTTTCTTT.

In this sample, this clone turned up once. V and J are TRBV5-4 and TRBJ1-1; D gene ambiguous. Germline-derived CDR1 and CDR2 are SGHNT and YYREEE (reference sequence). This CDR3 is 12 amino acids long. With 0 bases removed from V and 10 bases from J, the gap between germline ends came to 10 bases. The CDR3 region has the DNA TGTGCCAGCAGCTTGGGGGGAAAGGGAGCTTTCTTT. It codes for CASSLGGKGAFF.

This chain's CDR3 is CASGPGGAGSNTGELFF. The DNA of the CDR3 is TGTGCCAGCGGACCTGGGGGAGCGGGATCGAACACCGGGGAGCTGTTTTTT. V gene TRBV7-9 combines with J gene TRBJ2-2; 7 nucleotides match TRBD2. Per the germline V gene, CDR1 is SEHNR and CDR2 is FQNEAQ (reference sequence). The CDR3 extends over 17 amino acids. After removal of 8 bases from V and 0 bases from J, the junction contained 12 bases not matched to a gene.

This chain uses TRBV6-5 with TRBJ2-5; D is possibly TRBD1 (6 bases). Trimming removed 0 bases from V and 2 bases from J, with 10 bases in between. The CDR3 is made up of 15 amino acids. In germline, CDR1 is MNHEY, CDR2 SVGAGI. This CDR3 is CASSYSPGEQETQYF. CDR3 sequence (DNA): TGTGCCAGCAGTTACTCGCCAGGGGAGCAAGAGACCCAGTACTTC.

The CDR3 sequence: CASGDRSNEQFF. Written as DNA, the CDR3 is TGTGCCAGCGGGGACAGGAGCAATGAGCAGTTCTTC. The chain links TRBV27 to TRBJ2-1; 8 nucleotides match TRBD1. Germline V gene sequence: CDR1 MNHEY, CDR2 SMNVEV (reference sequence). The CDR3 has 12 residues. Unmatched junction bases numbered 3, after V lost 8 bases and J lost 6 bases.

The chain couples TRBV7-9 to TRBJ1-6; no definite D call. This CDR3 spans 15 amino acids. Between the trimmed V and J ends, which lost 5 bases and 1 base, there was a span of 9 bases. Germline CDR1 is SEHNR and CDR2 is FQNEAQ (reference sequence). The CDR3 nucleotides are TGTGCCAGCAGCATCATTGGGTCCTATAATTCACCCCTCCACTTT. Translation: CASSIIGSYNSPLHF.

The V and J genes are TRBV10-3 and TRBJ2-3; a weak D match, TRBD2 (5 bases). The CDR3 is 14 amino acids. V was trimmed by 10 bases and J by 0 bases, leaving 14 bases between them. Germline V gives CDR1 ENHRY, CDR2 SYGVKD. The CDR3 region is CATREAASTDTQYF. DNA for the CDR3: TGTGCCACCCGGGAAGCAGCTAGCACAGATACGCAGTATTTT.

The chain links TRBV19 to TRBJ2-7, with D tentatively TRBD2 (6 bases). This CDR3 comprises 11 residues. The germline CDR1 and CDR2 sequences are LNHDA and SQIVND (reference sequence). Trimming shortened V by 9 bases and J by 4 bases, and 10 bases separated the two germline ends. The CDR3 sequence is CASGRGYEQYF. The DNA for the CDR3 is TGTGCCAGCGGGAGAGGTTACGAGCAGTACTTC.

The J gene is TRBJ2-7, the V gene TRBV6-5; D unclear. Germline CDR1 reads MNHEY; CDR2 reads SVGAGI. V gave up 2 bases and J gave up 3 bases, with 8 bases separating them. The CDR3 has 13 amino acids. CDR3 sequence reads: CASSYGLHYEQYF. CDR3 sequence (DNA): TGTGCCAGCAGTTACGGGCTGCACTACGAGCAGTACTTC.

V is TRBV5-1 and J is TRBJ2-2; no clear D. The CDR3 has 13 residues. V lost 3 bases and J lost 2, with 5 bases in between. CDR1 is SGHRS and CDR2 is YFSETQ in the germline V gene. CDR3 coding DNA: TGCGCCAGCAGCTCTGAAAACACCGGGGAGCTGTTTTTT. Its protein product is CASSSENTGELFF.

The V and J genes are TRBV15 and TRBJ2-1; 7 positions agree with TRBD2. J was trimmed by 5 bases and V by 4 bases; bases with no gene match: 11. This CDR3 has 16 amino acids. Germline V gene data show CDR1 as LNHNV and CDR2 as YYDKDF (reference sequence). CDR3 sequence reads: CATSKLADVRNNEQFF. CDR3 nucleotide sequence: TGTGCCACCAGCAAGCTAGCGGACGTACGGAACAATGAGCAGTTCTTC.

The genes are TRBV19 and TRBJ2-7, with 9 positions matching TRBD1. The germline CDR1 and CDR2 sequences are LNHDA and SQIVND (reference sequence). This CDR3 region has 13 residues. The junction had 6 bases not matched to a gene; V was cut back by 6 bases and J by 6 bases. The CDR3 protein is CASSLGQGVEQYF. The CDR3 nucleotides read TGTGCCAGTAGCCTGGGACAGGGTGTCGAGCAGTACTTC.

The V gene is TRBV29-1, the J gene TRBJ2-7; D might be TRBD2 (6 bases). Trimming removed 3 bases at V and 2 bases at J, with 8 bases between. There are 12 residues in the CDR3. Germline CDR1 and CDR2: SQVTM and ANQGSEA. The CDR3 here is CSVDGGPYEQYF. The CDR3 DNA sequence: TGCAGCGTTGACGGGGGACCCTACGAGCAGTACTTC.

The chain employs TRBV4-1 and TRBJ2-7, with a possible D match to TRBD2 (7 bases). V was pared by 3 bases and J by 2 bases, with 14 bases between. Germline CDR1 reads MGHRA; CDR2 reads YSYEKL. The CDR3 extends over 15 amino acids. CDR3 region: CASSQGGAGTYEQYF. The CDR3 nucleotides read TGCGCCAGCAGCCAGGGGGGGGCCGGTACCTACGAGCAGTACTTC.

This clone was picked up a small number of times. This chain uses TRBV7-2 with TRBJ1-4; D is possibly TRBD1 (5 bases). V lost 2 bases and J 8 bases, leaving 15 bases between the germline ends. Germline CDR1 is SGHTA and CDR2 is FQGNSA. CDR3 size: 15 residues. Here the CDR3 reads CASSLKWGGNEKLFF. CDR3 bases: TGTGCCAGCAGCTTAAAGTGGGGGGGGAACGAAAAACTGTTTTTT.

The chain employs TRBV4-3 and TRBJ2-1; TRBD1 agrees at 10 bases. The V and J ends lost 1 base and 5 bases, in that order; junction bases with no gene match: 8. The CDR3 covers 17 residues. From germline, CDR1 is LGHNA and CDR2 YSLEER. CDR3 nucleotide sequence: TGCGCCAGCAGCCAAGCTTGGACAGGGGGACACCACAATGAGCAGTTCTTC. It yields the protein CASSQAWTGGHHNEQFF.

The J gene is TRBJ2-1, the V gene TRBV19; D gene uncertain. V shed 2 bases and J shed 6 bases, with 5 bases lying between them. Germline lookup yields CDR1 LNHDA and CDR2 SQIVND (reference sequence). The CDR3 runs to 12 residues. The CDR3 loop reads CASSILGNEQFF. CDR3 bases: TGTGCCAGTAGTATATTGGGCAATGAGCAGTTCTTC.

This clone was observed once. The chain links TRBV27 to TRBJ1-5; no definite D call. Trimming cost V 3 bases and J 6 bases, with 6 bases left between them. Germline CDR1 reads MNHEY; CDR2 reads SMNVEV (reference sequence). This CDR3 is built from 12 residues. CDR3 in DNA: TGTGCCAGCAGTTTCGGTGGTCAGCCCCAGCATTTT. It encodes CASSFGGQPQHF.

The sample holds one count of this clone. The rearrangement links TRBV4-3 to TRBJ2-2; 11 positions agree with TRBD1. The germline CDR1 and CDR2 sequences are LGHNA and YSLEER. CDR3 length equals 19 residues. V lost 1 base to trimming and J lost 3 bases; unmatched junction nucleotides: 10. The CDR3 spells CASSQGRTGGAGDTGELFF. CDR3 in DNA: TGCGCCAGCAGCCAAGGACGGACAGGGGGCGCGGGGGACACCGGGGAGCTGTTTTTT.

DNA for the CDR3: TGTGCCAGTAGTACTAGACCCCTCGACAGCTATCAGCCCCAGCATTTT. Protein: CASSTRPLDSYQPQHF. The rearrangement joins TRBV19 to TRBJ1-5; possible D gene TRBD1, 5 bases. The CDR3 covers 16 residues. V was trimmed by 4 bases and J by 5 bases, leaving 18 bases between them. The germline gives CDR1 LNHDA, CDR2 SQIVND (reference sequence).

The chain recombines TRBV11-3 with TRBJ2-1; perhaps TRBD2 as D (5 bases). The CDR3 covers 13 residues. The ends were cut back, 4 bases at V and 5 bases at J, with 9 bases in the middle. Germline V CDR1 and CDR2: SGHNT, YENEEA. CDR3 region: CASSSNGDNEQFF. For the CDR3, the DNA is TGTGCCAGCAGCTCAAACGGGGACAATGAGCAGTTCTTC.

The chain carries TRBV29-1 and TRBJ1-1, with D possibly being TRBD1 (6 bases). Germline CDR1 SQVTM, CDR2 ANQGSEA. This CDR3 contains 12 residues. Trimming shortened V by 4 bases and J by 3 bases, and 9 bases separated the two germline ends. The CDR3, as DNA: TGCAGCGTTGGGGAGGGGGACACTGAAGCTTTCTTT. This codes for CSVGEGDTEAFF.